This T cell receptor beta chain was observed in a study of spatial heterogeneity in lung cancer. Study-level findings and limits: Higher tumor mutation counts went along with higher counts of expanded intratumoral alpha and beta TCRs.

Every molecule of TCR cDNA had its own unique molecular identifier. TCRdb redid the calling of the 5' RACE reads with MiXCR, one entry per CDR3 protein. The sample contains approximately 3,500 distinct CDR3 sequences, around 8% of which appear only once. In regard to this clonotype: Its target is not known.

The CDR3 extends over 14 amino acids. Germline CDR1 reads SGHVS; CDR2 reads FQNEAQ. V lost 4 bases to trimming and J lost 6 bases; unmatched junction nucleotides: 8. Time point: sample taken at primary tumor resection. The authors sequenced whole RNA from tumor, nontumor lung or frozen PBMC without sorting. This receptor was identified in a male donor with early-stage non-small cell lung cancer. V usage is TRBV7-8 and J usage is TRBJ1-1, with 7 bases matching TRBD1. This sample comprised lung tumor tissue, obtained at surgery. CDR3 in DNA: TGTGCCAGCAGCTCGGGACAGTACGGAGCTGAAGCTTTCTTT. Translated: CASSSGQYGAEAFF.